One and the same sample provided the 20 T cell receptor beta chains below, sequenced in a study of CD8 T cells in Susac syndrome. RNA in amounts of about 0.45 to 1 ug was reverse transcribed with random hexamers. TCRdb reanalysed the immunoSEQ multiplex PCR reads using MiXCR and keeps one entry per CDR3 protein. The repertoire holds roughly 190,000 distinct CDR3 sequences, approximately 94% seen once, with 0.085% to 0.13% in the top ten. The specimen sequenced was CD4+ T cells from PBMCs. The receptors derive from a human donor in good health.

This clonotype was seen just once. The chain uses TRBV29-1 and TRBJ1-1; D uncertain. The CDR3 consists of 13 residues. The germline V gene encodes CDR1 SQVTM and CDR2 ANQGSEA. Trimming shortened V by 3 bases and J by 0 bases, and 8 bases separated the two germline ends. The CDR3 is CSVEKLLNTEAFF. CDR3 DNA: TGCAGCGTTGAGAAACTCCTGAACACTGAAGCTTTCTTT.

The V and J genes are TRBV21-1 and TRBJ2-3; the table's D call TRBD1 went unverified against the DNA. TRBV21-1 is a listed pseudogene. The CDR3 length is 17 residues. Here the CDR3 DNA reads TGTGCCAGCAGCAAAGCGCTGCGCGGGAAGGGAAGATATACGCAGTATTTT. Its translation: CASSKALRGKGRYTQYF.

The chain employs TRBV3-1 and TRBJ2-1; D gene unclear. The germline V gene has CDR1 LGHDT and CDR2 YNNKEL (reference sequence). The CDR3 consists of 11 residues. The germline V and J ends were trimmed by 1 base and 7 bases, with 2 bases remaining between them. The CDR3 DNA sequence: TGTGCCAGCAGCCAAGCTAATGAGCAGTTCTTC. Protein product: CASSQANEQFF.

The chain employs TRBV30 and TRBJ2-5; TRBD2 is a possible D gene (6 bases). Germline V CDR1 and CDR2: GTSNPN, SVGIG (reference sequence). This CDR3 region has 12 residues. Deletions cut 5 bases from V and 1 base from J, with 8 bases between. The CDR3 spells CAWSGVQETQYF. The CDR3 DNA reads as TGTGCCTGGTCGGGAGTCCAAGAGACCCAGTACTTC.

The J gene is TRBJ2-3, the V gene TRBV27; the match to TRBD2 covers 16 bases. Germline CDR1 and CDR2: MNHEY and SMNVEV (reference sequence). This CDR3 comprises 18 residues. Trimming cost V 7 bases and J 5 bases; bases outside gene matches: 12. The CDR3 DNA follows: TGTGCCAGCACCTCCGGGACTAGCGGGAGGGCCGGGATAGATACGCAGTATTTT. It is translated as CASTSGTSGRAGIDTQYF.

As for this clonotype: The germline gene is not matched at one end of the junction; a read error may be the cause. The V call is TRBV2, the J call TRBJ1-2; a possible D gene is TRBD1 (6 bases). CDR1 is SNHLY and CDR2 is FYNNEI in the germline V gene. The CDR3 consists of 10 residues. CDR3 amino acids: CASGVRDNSF. CDR3 nucleotides: TGTGCCAGCGGGGTCCGGGACAACTCCTTC.

The CDR3 nucleotides are TGCGCCAGCAGCCAAGAAGGACGATACAATGAGCAGTTCTTC. Amino acid sequence: CASSQEGRYNEQFF. The chain recombines TRBV4-3 with TRBJ2-1; no firm D call. The length of the CDR3 is 14 residues. Germline CDR1 LGHNA, CDR2 YSLEER. V lost 0 bases and J lost 4, with 7 bases in between.

This chain links TRBV30 with TRBJ1-3, with D possibly TRBD1 on 5 matching bases. This CDR3 is 13 amino acids long. CDR1 and CDR2 (germline): GTSNPN, SVGIG (reference sequence). Trimming left V 3 bases short and J 3 bases short, with 9 bases between. The CDR3 nucleotides read TGTGCCTGGAGGCCAGGGAGTGGAAACACCATATATTTT. It specifies CAWRPGSGNTIYF.

The rearrangement joins TRBV4-3 to TRBJ2-3; TRBD2 aligns across 7 bases. Germline loops: CDR1 LGHNA, CDR2 YSLEER. Trimming removed 0 bases from V and 6 bases from J; junction bases left unmatched: 6. This CDR3 contains 15 residues. In DNA form, the CDR3 reads TGCGCCAGCAGCCAAGATAGTAGGGGAGGGGATACGCAGTATTTT. It yields the protein CASSQDSRGGDTQYF.

The rearrangement uses TRBV20-1 and TRBJ2-5; TRBD2 agrees at 11 bases. Germline CDR1 reads DFQATT; CDR2 reads SNEGSKA (reference sequence). With V trimmed by 5 bases and J by 2 bases, 4 bases remained unmatched. This CDR3 has 14 residues. CDR3 residues: CSASRLAGQETQYF. CDR3 coding DNA: TGCAGTGCTTCCAGACTAGCGGGACAAGAGACCCAGTACTTC.

The gene calls are TRBV27 and TRBJ2-4, with D possibly being TRBD1 or TRBD2 (5 bases each). Germline assignment: CDR1 MNHEY and CDR2 SMNVEV (reference sequence). The CDR3 length is 10 residues. V gave up 3 bases and J gave up 16 bases, with 10 bases separating them. DNA for the CDR3: TGTGCCAGCAGTTTTTTTGGGGGTTACTTC. Residues: CASSFFGGYF.

The V call is TRBV30, the J call TRBJ2-7; D gene uncertain. Per the germline V gene, CDR1 is GTSNPN and CDR2 is SVGIG (reference sequence). The ends were cut back, 0 bases at V and 4 bases at J, with 4 bases in the middle. This CDR3 is 11 amino acids long. CDR3 DNA sequence: TGTGCCTGGAGTGTAGCGTACGAGCAGTACTTC. Protein: CAWSVAYEQYF.

V usage is TRBV20-1 and J usage is TRBJ2-7; D may be TRBD2 (5 bases). Germline CDR1 reads DFQATT; CDR2 reads SNEGSKA (reference sequence). This CDR3 has 13 residues. V was cut by 3 bases and J by 4 bases, with 13 bases left in between. The CDR3 region is CSASRLAGYEQYF. CDR3 DNA: TGCAGTGCTAGTCGGCTAGCTGGTTACGAGCAGTACTTC.

This clonotype came up once. The chain couples TRBV5-1 to TRBJ2-5; perhaps TRBD2 as D (5 bases). CDR1 is SGHRS, CDR2 YFSETQ, per germline. V was cut by 3 bases and J by 7 bases, with 7 bases left in between. CDR3 length: 11 residues. The CDR3 DNA reads TGCGCCAGCAGCTACGAGGGGACCCAGTACTTC. Amino acid sequence: CASSYEGTQYF.

J is TRBJ1-2 and V is TRBV12-3 or TRBV12-4; no reliable D call. The CDR3 has 14 residues. V was pared by 7 bases and J by 1 base, with 13 bases between. The CDR3 here is CASKERRLNYGYTF. In nucleotides, the CDR3 is TGTGCCAGCAAAGAAAGGCGGCTTAACTATGGCTACACCTTC.

The rearrangement uses TRBV11-1 and TRBJ2-5; D uncertain. CDR1 is SGHAT, CDR2 FQDESV, per germline (reference sequence). Trimming stripped 5 bases from V and 5 bases from J, with 6 bases between. The CDR3 extends over 11 amino acids. CDR3 nucleotide sequence: TGTGCCAGCAGCATGCGGGAGACCCAGTACTTC. Translation gives CASSMRETQYF. The whole variable domain, remainder taken from reference TRBV11-1 and TRBJ2-5, is EAEVAQSPRYKITEKSQAVAFWCDPISGHATLYWYRQILGQGPELLVQFQDESVVDDSQLPKDRFSAERLKGVDSTLKIQPAELGDSAMYLCASSMRETQYFGPGTRLLVL.

The V and J genes are TRBV7-9 and TRBJ1-2; D remains ambiguous. V dropped 7 bases and J dropped 3 bases, with 12 bases sitting between them. The length of the CDR3 is 13 residues. In germline, CDR1 is SEHNR, CDR2 FQNEAQ (reference sequence). DNA for the CDR3: TGTGCCAGCACTACCTTTCGTGACTATGGCTACACCTTC. It yields the protein CASTTFRDYGYTF.

This chain joins TRBV18 and TRBJ2-1; a possible D gene is TRBD1 (6 bases). This CDR3 has 16 residues. The V end was cut by 0 bases, the J end by 6 bases, with 15 bases between. CDR1 is KGHSH and CDR2 is LQKENI in the germline V gene. The CDR3 protein is CASSPPMAGVGNEQFF. For the CDR3, the DNA is TGTGCCAGCTCACCACCGATGGCAGGGGTAGGCAATGAGCAGTTCTTC.

The chain couples TRBV18 to TRBJ2-7; D not resolved. The ends were cut back, 5 bases at V and 6 bases at J, with 14 bases in the middle. This CDR3 contains 13 residues. The germline gives CDR1 KGHSH, CDR2 LQKENI. CDR3 sequence reads: CASSSDKSREQYF. The CDR3 DNA follows: TGTGCCAGCTCATCAGACAAGTCGCGCGAGCAGTACTTC.

The rearrangement links TRBV30 to TRBJ2-7, with 7 bases that match TRBD1. Trimming cost V 2 bases and J 0 bases; bases outside gene matches: 4. Germline V gives CDR1 GTSNPN, CDR2 SVGIG (reference sequence). This CDR3 contains 14 residues. The CDR3, as DNA: TGTGCCTGGAGTTGGGGACAGAGCTCCTACGAGCAGTACTTC. Protein product: CAWSWGQSSYEQYF. Filled out from reference TRBV30 and TRBJ2-7, the complete variable domain reads SQTIHQWPATLVQPVGSPLSLECTVEGTSNPNLYWYRQAAGRGLQLLFYSVGIGQISSEVPQNLSASRPQDRQFILSSKKLLLSDSGFYLCAWSWGQSSYEQYFGPGTRLTVT.